This passage covers 27 T cell receptor beta chains from one sample sequenced in a study of early T cells in non-severe SARS-CoV-2 infection. In TCRdb, the 5' RACE reads were re-called with MiXCR into one record per CDR3 protein. The sample comprises some 70,000 distinct CDR3 sequences, 9.5% to 15% of which are singletons, and about 4.2% rests with the top ten. The source material was whole blood. All receptors come from an adult who was a healthcare worker with PCR-confirmed SARS-CoV-2 infection or an uninfected control (not recorded which).

This chain uses TRBV4-2 with TRBJ2-1; TRBD2 matches 9 bases. The CDR3 length is 17 residues. V lost 4 bases, J lost 0 bases, and 7 bases stayed unmatched. The V gene's germline CDR1 is LGHNA and CDR2 YNFKEQ. CDR3 loop: CASSLFGGRASYNEQFF. Here the CDR3 DNA reads TGTGCCAGCAGCCTATTCGGCGGGAGGGCCTCCTACAATGAGCAGTTCTTC.

This clonotype came up many times. The CDR3, as DNA: TGCAGCGTGCGCCCGCCCCTAAGGGGCGAGCAGTACTTC. Its translation: CSVRPPLRGEQYF. This chain links TRBV29-1 with TRBJ2-7; TRBD1 might be the D (5 bases). Germline CDR1 is SQVTM and CDR2 is ANQGSEA. V lost 6 bases to trimming and J lost 6 bases, with 18 bases between them. This CDR3 comprises 13 residues.

This clonotype came up many times. The J gene is TRBJ1-5, the V gene TRBV18; 8 nucleotides line up with TRBD1. The V and J ends lost 5 bases and 3 bases, in that order; junction bases with no gene match: 6. CDR3 length: 15 amino acids. Germline lookup yields CDR1 KGHSH and CDR2 LQKENI. This CDR3 is CASSTGTGDNQPQHF. As DNA, the CDR3 is TGTGCCAGCTCAACGGGGACAGGAGACAATCAGCCCCAGCATTTT.

In the case of this clonotype: Possible read error: a much larger clone is one base away. This rearrangement joins TRBV30 to TRBJ2-1; D not certain. CDR1 and CDR2 from the germline V gene are GTSNPN and SVGIG (reference sequence). The CDR3 has 11 amino acids. DNA of the CDR3: TGTGCCTGGGATAGGATCAATGGGCAGTTCTTC. This codes for CAWDRINGQFF.

This clonotype was found many times. The chain carries TRBV29-1 and TRBJ2-3; 9 positions agree with TRBD1. Germline values: CDR1 SQVTM, CDR2 ANQGSEA. Unmatched junction bases numbered 6, after V lost 0 bases and J lost 2 bases. The CDR3 is 16 amino acids. The CDR3 DNA reads TGCAGCGTTGAAGATCTTGGACAGGGGCCCACAGATACGCAGTATTTT. Translated, it gives CSVEDLGQGPTDTQYF.

The J gene is TRBJ2-7, the V gene TRBV3-1; D is unclear. Looked up from germline, CDR1 is LGHDT and CDR2 is YNNKEL (reference sequence). V was cut by 1 base and J by 7 bases, with 17 bases left in between. CDR3 length equals 15 residues. The DNA for the CDR3 is TGTGCCAGCAGCCAAGGGCGCGGTTACCTAGTGGAGCAGTACTTC. Amino acids: CASSQGRGYLVEQYF.

The chain employs TRBV30 and TRBJ2-5; perhaps TRBD2 as D (7 bases). There are 13 residues in the CDR3. CDR1 is GTSNPN, CDR2 SVGIG, per germline (reference sequence). The ends were cut back, 1 base at V and 6 bases at J, with 12 bases in the middle. In nucleotides, the CDR3 is TGTGCCTGGAGTGGGGGGGGCAGGCAGACCCAGTACTTC. It translates to CAWSGGGRQTQYF. Using reference TRBV30 and TRBJ2-5 for the parts outside the CDR3, the full variable domain is SQTIHQWPATLVQPVGSPLSLECTVEGTSNPNLYWYRQAAGRGLQLLFYSVGIGQISSEVPQNLSASRPQDRQFILSSKKLLLSDSGFYLCAWSGGGRQTQYFGPGTRLLVL.

Only a few counts were recorded for this clonotype. The chain has TRBV24-1 and TRBJ1-2; weak D call: TRBD1 (6 bases). The CDR3 is 14 amino acids. Germline assignment: CDR1 KGHDR and CDR2 SFDVKD. Trimming removed 3 bases from V and 4 bases from J, with 11 bases in between. As DNA, the CDR3 is TGTGCCACCAGTGATCCCGGACAGACCTATGGCTACACCTTC. This gives the protein CATSDPGQTYGYTF.

By share, this clonotype ranks as medium-sized. The chain joins TRBV20-1 to TRBJ2-3; no reliable D call. V shed 1 base and J shed 2 bases, with 10 bases lying between them. CDR1 DFQATT and CDR2 SNEGSKA come from the germline V gene (reference sequence). CDR3 length: 14 amino acids. The CDR3, as DNA: TGCAGTGCTAGAGGAGGTACCACCACAGATACGCAGTATTTT. Translating it yields CSARGGTTTDTQYF.

A few counts support this clonotype. The chain combines TRBV28 with TRBJ2-3; no definite D call. V lost 3 bases to trimming and J lost 14 bases, with 12 bases between them. The germline V gene encodes CDR1 MDHEN and CDR2 SYDVKM. The CDR3 is 11 amino acids. The CDR3 loop is CASSFDHTPYF. As DNA, the CDR3 is TGTGCCAGCAGTTTTGACCATACACCGTATTTT.

The genes are TRBV7-9 and TRBJ2-5; TRBD2 matches 10 bases. V was pared by 3 bases and J by 4 bases, with 5 bases of the junction left unmatched. The V gene's germline CDR1 is SEHNR and CDR2 FQNEAQ (reference sequence). The CDR3 spans 15 residues. CDR3 in DNA: TGTGCCAGCAGCTTGTCTAGCGGGAGCGGAGAGACCCAGTACTTC. It yields the protein CASSLSSGSGETQYF.

Note on this clonotype: This may stem from a read error, because a much larger clone lies one nucleotide away. J is TRBJ2-7 and V is TRBV29-1, with 7 positions matching TRBD1. With 4 bases clipped from V and 1 base from J, the junction kept 4 bases outside the gene matches. The CDR3 sequence is 13 residues long. The germline gives CDR1 SQVTM, CDR2 ANQGSEA. The CDR3 sequence is CSVGGQSSYEQYF. In DNA, the CDR3 is TGCAGCGTTGGGGGACAGTCATCCTACGAGCAGTACTTC.

This clonotype showed up many times. This chain uses TRBV3-1 with TRBJ2-1; D is unclear. Trimming shortened V by 4 bases and J by 9 bases, and 19 bases separated the two germline ends. CDR1 is LGHDT and CDR2 is YNNKEL in the germline V gene (reference sequence). This CDR3 comprises 15 residues. This CDR3 is CASSLTAGRSGEQFF. CDR3 coding DNA: TGTGCCAGCAGCCTGACTGCAGGCCGGAGTGGTGAGCAGTTCTTC.

This clonotype was seen many times. J is TRBJ2-1 and V is TRBV7-3, with TRBD2 matching over 10 bases. Trimming took 5 bases from V and 11 from J; bases not matched to a gene: 12. CDR1 SGHTA and CDR2 FQGTGA come from the germline V gene. The CDR3 length is 15 residues. Written as DNA, the CDR3 is TGTGCCAGCAGCCGGAATAGCGGGAGGACCAACCAGCAGTTCTTC. As protein: CASSRNSGRTNQQFF. The variable domain in full, with the rest retrieved from reference TRBV7-3 and TRBJ2-1, is GAGVSQTPSNKVTEKGKYVELRCDPISGHTALYWYRQSLGQGPEFLIYFQGTGAADDSGLPNDRFFAVRPEGSVSTLKIQRTERGDSAVYLCASSRNSGRTNQQFFGPGTRLTVL.

Comments on this clonotype: The missing conserved phenylalanine or tryptophan at the end of this CDR3 makes a read error likely. The chain couples TRBV29-1 to TRBJ2-7, with D unclear. V was shortened by 5 bases and J by 2 bases, with 7 bases between the two germline ends. Germline V gives CDR1 SQVTM, CDR2 ANQGSEA. The length of the CDR3 is 11 residues. Here the CDR3 DNA reads TGCAGCGTTTTGGTAACCTACGAGCAGTACTTA. Translated: CSVLVTYEQYL.

The chain employs TRBV5-4 and TRBJ1-2; D might be TRBD1 (5 bases). The CDR3 has 15 residues. Germline CDR1 SGHNT, CDR2 YYREEE (reference sequence). The germline V and J ends were trimmed by 4 bases and 8 bases, with 21 bases remaining between them. The CDR3 coding sequence is TGTGCCAGCAGCCAACAGGATGGGGAATCGCGCGGCTACACCTTC. It yields the protein CASSQQDGESRGYTF. The full variable domain, its missing parts supplied by reference TRBV5-4 and TRBJ1-2, is ETGVTQSPTHLIKTRGQQVTLRCSSQSGHNTVSWYQQALGQGPQFIFQYYREEENGRGNFPPRFSGLQFPNYSSELNVNALELDDSALYLCASSQQDGESRGYTFGSGTRLTVV.

Ten or more counts support this clonotype. The chain couples TRBV18 to TRBJ2-3, with TRBD2 identical over 7 bases. J gave up 1 base and V 3 bases, and 1 base lay outside the gene matches. The germline V gene encodes CDR1 KGHSH and CDR2 LQKENI. This CDR3 is built from 14 residues. The chain's CDR3 is CASSPLAGTDTQYF. In DNA, the CDR3 is TGTGCCAGCTCACCCCTAGCGGGCACAGATACGCAGTATTTT.

The rearrangement links TRBV9 to TRBJ2-7, with D maybe TRBD2 (5 bases). This CDR3 is 14 amino acids long. Germline V gives CDR1 SGDLS, CDR2 YYNGEE. V was shortened by 3 bases and J by 2 bases, with 12 bases between the two germline ends. CDR3 residues: CASSAGNSPYEQYF. In nucleotides, the CDR3 is TGTGCCAGCAGCGCGGGGAACAGCCCCTACGAGCAGTACTTC.

There are many counts of this clonotype. This chain connects TRBV4-1 to TRBJ2-1, with D unresolved. Germline-derived CDR1 and CDR2 are MGHRA and YSYEKL. Trimming removed 0 bases from V and 8 bases from J, with 8 bases in between. This CDR3 comprises 13 residues. The CDR3 DNA reads as TGCGCCAGCAGCCAAGATCCCCGGGATGAGCAGTTCTTC. It translates to CASSQDPRDEQFF.

This clonotype was recorded many times. The chain is built from TRBV29-1 and TRBJ2-1; D is unresolved. CDR3 length: 15 amino acids. Germline V gene lookup returns CDR1 SQVTM and CDR2 ANQGSEA. V was cut by 3 bases and J by 6 bases, with 18 bases left in between. CDR3 coding DNA: TGCAGCGTTGATATCTCGCGAGCAACCCTCAATGAGCAGTTCTTC. This gives the protein CSVDISRATLNEQFF.

This clonotype has at least ten counts. The V and J genes are TRBV7-3 and TRBJ2-1; 9 nucleotides line up with TRBD2. V gave up 4 bases and J gave up 1 base; unmatched junction bases: 5. Germline V lookup: CDR1 SGHTA, CDR2 FQGTGA. This CDR3 is 16 amino acids long. The CDR3 reads CASSSRSGGSYNEQFF. The CDR3 region has the DNA TGTGCCAGCAGCTCCCGTAGCGGGGGTTCCTACAATGAGCAGTTCTTC.

This clonotype was observed a handful of times. V gene TRBV19 combines with J gene TRBJ2-2; TRBD1 agrees at 8 bases. CDR1 LNHDA and CDR2 SQIVND come from the germline V gene (reference sequence). V gave up 4 bases and J gave up 4 bases; unmatched junction bases: 5. The CDR3 loop spans 15 amino acids. DNA of the CDR3: TGTGCCAGTAGTAGTACAGGGGGGATCACCGGGGAGCTGTTTTTT. Encoded protein: CASSSTGGITGELFF.

This clonotype was observed at least ten times. This chain joins TRBV5-1 and TRBJ2-3, with 7 bases fitting TRBD1. The CDR3 sequence is 14 residues long. V was pared by 6 bases and J by 5 bases, with 9 bases of the junction left unmatched. CDR1 is SGHRS, CDR2 YFSETQ, per germline. In DNA form, the CDR3 reads TGCGCCAGCAACCCGACAGGGTCGGGAGATACGCAGTATTTT. It yields the protein CASNPTGSGDTQYF.

The sample holds a few counts of this clonotype. V and J are TRBV27 and TRBJ1-1, with 8 bases matching TRBD1. V was pared by 6 bases and J by 8 bases, with 8 bases of the junction left unmatched. Germline V CDR1 and CDR2: MNHEY, SMNVEV (reference sequence). This CDR3 has 13 residues. For the CDR3, the DNA is TGTGCCAGCAGAATAATCAGGACAGGGGAAGCTTTCTTT. Protein product: CASRIIRTGEAFF.

The rearrangement uses TRBV2 and TRBJ2-7; D might be TRBD2 (5 bases). CDR1 and CDR2 from the germline V gene are SNHLY and FYNNEI. There are 15 residues in the CDR3. Trimming removed 4 bases from V and 2 bases from J, with 15 bases in between. CDR3 nucleotides: TGTGCCAGCAGTGGCGAGGGCCCGGGGACCTACGAGCAGTACTTC. This translates into CASSGEGPGTYEQYF. Complete variable domain (other parts from reference TRBV2 and TRBJ2-7): EPEVTQTPSHQVTQMGQEVILRCVPISNHLYFYWYRQILGQKVEFLVSFYNNEISEKSEIFDDQFSVERPDGSNFTLKIRSTKLEDSAMYFCASSGEGPGTYEQYFGPGTRLTVT.

The chain carries TRBV28 and TRBJ1-2, with unresolved D. The CDR3 sequence is 11 residues long. Trimming cost V 4 bases and J 7 bases, with 7 bases left between them. The germline CDR1 and CDR2 sequences are MDHEN and SYDVKM. As DNA, the CDR3 is TGTGCCAGCAGTTACCGCAGTGGCTACACCTTC. The encoded protein is CASSYRSGYTF.

This clonotype occurred many times. The CDR3 loop is CASSDRDYYNEQFF. The CDR3 region has the DNA TGTGCCAGCAGCGACCGGGACTATTACAATGAGCAGTTCTTC. The gene calls are TRBV7-6 and TRBJ2-1; 7 nucleotides match TRBD2. This CDR3 contains 14 residues. Germline V gene sequence: CDR1 SGHVS, CDR2 FNYEAQ. J gave up 4 bases and V 5 bases, and 5 bases lay outside the gene matches.